Listed here are 16 T cell receptor beta chains from one sample, sequenced in a study of T cell clones after liver transplantation. Sequenced by immunoSEQ multiplex PCR; TCRdb stores in-frame clones only, minus some. This sample has around 80,000 clones; roughly 80% occur once, and the top ten carry roughly 0.44%. The sequencing used CD4+ T cells from blood, collected almost 47 months after liver transplant. These receptors all come from a human patient who received a liver transplant. The graft donor may be the source of some T cells.

This chain joins TRBV25-1 and TRBJ2-7; possibly TRBD1 for D (6 bases). Germline V gene lookup returns CDR1 MGHDK and CDR2 SYGVNS. The CDR3 loop spans 15 amino acids. The V end lost 3 bases, the J end lost 2 bases, and 14 bases lay between the germline ends. CDR3 in amino acids: CASSDRAGATYEQYF. The CDR3 bases are TGTGCCAGCAGTGATAGGGCAGGGGCAACCTACGAGCAGTACTTC.

V is TRBV5-8 and J is TRBJ2-1; the match to TRBD1 covers 9 bases. The V gene's germline CDR1 is SGHTS and CDR2 YDEGEE. There are 14 residues in the CDR3. With 5 bases clipped from V and 3 bases from J, the junction kept 3 bases outside the gene matches. CDR3 protein: CASRRTGVYNEQFF. The CDR3, as DNA: TGTGCCAGCAGGAGGACAGGGGTCTACAATGAGCAGTTCTTC.

This chain uses TRBV5-5 with TRBJ2-3; 10 nucleotides line up with TRBD2. CDR3 length: 17 amino acids. Germline lookup yields CDR1 SGHKS and CDR2 YYEKEE (reference sequence). The ends lost 5 bases at V and 2 bases at J; junction bases unmatched: 11. The CDR3 protein is CASSWGYLAGVTDTQYF. For the CDR3, the DNA is TGTGCCAGCAGTTGGGGGTACCTAGCGGGAGTCACAGATACGCAGTATTTT.

This sequence joins TRBV9 and TRBJ1-4, with a weak D call TRBD1 (5 bases). The CDR3 sequence is 15 residues long. Trimming pared 4 bases from V and 4 bases from J, leaving 14 bases between. The germline V gene encodes CDR1 SGDLS and CDR2 YYNGEE. The CDR3 here is CASSPGGVDNEKLFF. Written as DNA, the CDR3 is TGTGCCAGCAGCCCCGGGGGGGTAGATAATGAAAAACTGTTTTTT.

This clone was observed a few times. The CDR3, as DNA: TGTGCCAGCAGTTTAAGAGGGATCTATGGCTACACCTTC. Amino acids: CASSLRGIYGYTF. The J gene is TRBJ1-2, the V gene TRBV27; D is uncertain. The length of the CDR3 is 13 residues. V was clipped by 2 bases and J by 4 bases, with 8 bases between them. Germline loops: CDR1 MNHEY, CDR2 SMNVEV (reference sequence).

Written as DNA, the CDR3 is TGTGCCAGCAGCGTAGATCCCGAATCCTACGAGCAGTACTTC. Protein: CASSVDPESYEQYF. The rearrangement links TRBV9 to TRBJ2-7; D gene uncertain. The V and J ends lost 0 bases and 1 base respectively, with 8 bases between them. CDR3 length: 14 residues. CDR1 and CDR2 from the germline V gene are SGDLS and YYNGEE.

This sequence joins TRBV5-1 and TRBJ1-4, with 7 bases that match TRBD1. In germline, CDR1 is SGHRS, CDR2 YFSETQ. The CDR3 has 17 amino acids. V was clipped by 3 bases and J by 5 bases; unmatched bases: 13. The CDR3, as DNA: TGCGCCAGCAGCTCCCCCGGGACAGACTTCCAGAATGAAAAACTGTTTTTT. Translating it yields CASSSPGTDFQNEKLFF.

This sequence joins TRBV7-9 and TRBJ2-5; 8 bases line up with TRBD2. The CDR3 is 14 residues long. Germline V gene sequence: CDR1 SEHNR, CDR2 FQNEAQ (reference sequence). V trimming: 5 bases; J trimming: 5 bases; junction bases outside the gene matches: 7. The CDR3, as DNA: TGTGCCAGCAGCACCGGGACTAGGGTTGAGACCCAGTACTTC. Protein sequence: CASSTGTRVETQYF.

The chain joins TRBV7-3 to TRBJ2-7; 11 bases line up with TRBD2. Trimming at V came to 5 bases and at J to 9 bases, leaving 12 bases not matched to a gene. In germline, CDR1 is SGHTA, CDR2 FQGTGA. The length of the CDR3 is 15 residues. CDR3 sequence: CASSGGTSGSLGQYF. CDR3 in DNA: TGTGCCAGCAGCGGGGGGACTAGCGGCTCCCTTGGGCAGTACTTC.

CDR3: CASSFRAGRTGELFF. Written as DNA, the CDR3 is TGTGCCAGCAGCTTTCGAGCGGGAAGGACCGGGGAGCTGTTTTTT. J is TRBJ2-2 and V is TRBV5-6, with TRBD2 matching over 7 bases. Trimming removed 2 bases from V and 5 bases from J; junction bases left unmatched: 6. This CDR3 comprises 15 residues. Germline CDR1 SGHDT, CDR2 YYEEEE.

The chain employs TRBV5-1 and TRBJ1-2; 7 nucleotides align to TRBD1. The CDR3 has 14 residues. The germline CDR1 and CDR2 sequences are SGHRS and YFSETQ. The ends lost 4 bases at V and 12 bases at J; junction bases unmatched: 15. The CDR3 loop reads CASSIGGAGGTDTF. The DNA for the CDR3 is TGCGCCAGCAGCATAGGGGGCGCCGGGGGGACGGACACCTTC.

The genes are TRBV6-5 and TRBJ2-3; no reliable D call. V was cut by 5 bases and J by 3 bases, with 6 bases left in between. Germline assignment: CDR1 MNHEY and CDR2 SVGAGI. This CDR3 region has 12 residues. In nucleotides, the CDR3 is TGTGCCAGCAGTCAAGGAACAGATACGCAGTATTTT. It translates to CASSQGTDTQYF.

The V gene is TRBV19, the J gene TRBJ2-1, with D perhaps TRBD1 (6 bases). The CDR3 spans 16 residues. Trimming took 1 base from V and 8 from J, leaving 18 bases between them. Germline V lookup: CDR1 LNHDA, CDR2 SQIVND (reference sequence). The CDR3 DNA sequence: TGTGCCAGTAGTATAGGACAAGGCAGGGGTCCCCATGAGCAGTTCTTC. Translated: CASSIGQGRGPHEQFF.

V gene TRBV7-2 combines with J gene TRBJ1-3, with 8 bases identical to TRBD1. The germline gives CDR1 SGHTA, CDR2 FQGNSA. This CDR3 has 14 residues. V was pared by 5 bases and J by 5 bases, with 5 bases of the junction left unmatched. CDR3 bases: TGTGCCAGCAGCCCGGGGACAGGAAGAAACACCATATATTTT. It translates to CASSPGTGRNTIYF.

The rearrangement joins TRBV18 to TRBJ2-1, with D unresolved. Trimming left V 3 bases short and J 7 bases short, with 13 bases between. Germline V gene lookup returns CDR1 KGHSH and CDR2 LQKENI. The CDR3 has 14 residues. The DNA of the CDR3 is TGTGCCAGCTCACCCCCGGACCGCCCGAATGAGCAGTTCTTC. Translating it yields CASSPPDRPNEQFF. The full variable domain, completed using reference TRBV18 and TRBJ2-1, is NAGVMQNPRHLVRRRGQEARLRCSPMKGHSHVYWYRQLPEEGLKFMVYLQKENIIDESGMPKERFSAEFPKEGPSILRIQQVVRGDSAAYFCASSPPDRPNEQFFGPGTRLTVL.

This chain joins TRBV4-1 and TRBJ1-5, with D possibly TRBD1 on 5 matching bases. V was shortened by 4 bases and J by 6 bases, with 7 bases between the two germline ends. The CDR3 covers 12 residues. Germline values: CDR1 MGHRA, CDR2 YSYEKL. The CDR3 region has the DNA TGCGCCAGCAGCCCCGGGGGTCAGCCCCAGCATTTT. It is translated as CASSPGGQPQHF.